These T cell receptor beta chains were read from a single sample in a study of T cells in Graves' hyperthyroidism and ophthalmopathy. One entry per CDR3 protein results from TCRdb running MiXCR on the multiplex PCR reads. The sample holds 400,000 to 550,000 distinct CDR3 sequences, approximately 25% seen once. Sequencing was carried out using blood. The receptors derive from a woman in her twenties or thirties with Graves' ophthalmopathy. The CDR3 runs from the conserved cysteine through the conserved F or W. A D gene is named only where the DNA matches it firmly. Clone size is not always given. Where it is, it says once, few, many or a class for expanded clones.

CDR3 | DNA | V | D | J | size
CASSGTDETQYF | TGTGCCAGCAGCGGGACGGACGAGACCCAGTACTTC | TRBV6-2/TRBV6-3 | NA | TRBJ2-5 | many
CASRSLLQGASYGYTF | TGTGCCAGCAGGTCGTTACTACAGGGGGCAAGCTATGGCTACACCTTC | TRBV12-3/TRBV12-4 | TRBD1 | TRBJ1-2 | many
CASSGWYLSRDQPQHF | TGTGCCAGCAGCGGATGGTACCTTAGTAGGGATCAGCCCCAGCATTTT | TRBV28 | NA | TRBJ1-5 | many
CASKVLGIMNTEAFF | TGTGCCAGCAAAGTCCTCGGAATTATGAACACTGAAGCTTTCTTT | TRBV6-1 | NA | TRBJ1-1 | few
CAISEGRGKGANVLTF | TGTGCCATCAGTGAAGGTCGGGGGAAAGGGGCCAACGTCCTGACTTTC | TRBV10-3 | NA | TRBJ2-6 | many
CASSGGQAILYEQYF | TGTGCCAGCAGTGGAGGGCAGGCCATTCTCTACGAGCAGTACTTC | TRBV13 | NA | TRBJ2-7 | NA
CAWSVRRSGGLAFF | TGTGCCTGGAGTGTACGTCGGTCAGGGGGCTTAGCTTTCTTT | TRBV30 | TRBD1 | TRBJ1-1 | NA
CASSLDGRLGYTF | TGCGCCAGCAGCTTGGACGGCCGGCTTGGCTACACCTTC | TRBV5-1 | NA | TRBJ1-2 | many
CASSLGPGSKNIQYF | TGTGCCAGCAGCTTAGGGCCGGGGAGCAAAAACATTCAGTACTTC | TRBV7-3 | NA | TRBJ2-4 | NA
CATSRDAETQYF | TGTGCCACCAGCAGAGATGCAGAGACCCAGTACTTC | TRBV15 | NA | TRBJ2-5 | NA
CASSLMTGRSYEQYF | TGTGCCAGCAGTTTAATGACAGGGCGCTCCTACGAGCAGTACTTC | TRBV12-3/TRBV12-4 | TRBD1 | TRBJ2-7 | NA
CASSFYRGGAYEQYF | TGTGCCAGCAGCTTTTACCGGGGGGGGGCCTACGAGCAGTACTTC | TRBV7-2 | TRBD2 | TRBJ2-7 | many
CASSYGTGASGANVLTF | TGTGCCAGCAGTTACGGTACAGGGGCCTCCGGGGCCAACGTCCTGACTTTC | TRBV6-2/TRBV6-3 | TRBD1 | TRBJ2-6 | NA
CASNLLDSNQPQHF | TGTGCCAGCAATCTACTGGACAGCAATCAGCCCCAGCATTTT | TRBV6-2/TRBV6-3 | NA | TRBJ1-5 | many
CASTALGGVQYF | TGTGCCAGCACCGCTCTAGGGGGGGTTCAGTACTTC | TRBV6-1 | NA | TRBJ2-4 | NA
CASSYASQGSNQPQHF | TGTGCCAGCAGTTACGCTTCTCAGGGTAGCAATCAGCCCCAGCATTTT | TRBV6-2/TRBV6-3 | NA | TRBJ1-5 | many
CASSGDYNSPLHF | TGTGCCAGCAGCGGGGACTATAATTCACCCCTCCACTTT | TRBV12-3/TRBV12-4 | NA | TRBJ1-6 | NA
CASSGQLNTEAFF | TGTGCCAGCAGTGGACAGTTGAACACTGAAGCTTTCTTT | TRBV12-3/TRBV12-4 | NA | TRBJ1-1 | many
CASSQTGGEQYF | TGTGCCAGCAGTCAAACAGGGGGCGAGCAGTACTTC | TRBV12-3/TRBV12-4 | TRBD1 | TRBJ2-7 | few
CASGWPQHF | TGTGCCAGTGGATGGCCCCAGCATTTT | TRBV19 | NA | TRBJ1-5 | NA
CASSPGTGRGGYEQYF | TGTGCCAGCAGCCCCGGGACAGGGCGGGGGGGATACGAGCAGTACTTC | TRBV7-8 | NA | TRBJ2-7 | many
CASTHVLGHETQYF | TGTGCCAGCACCCACGTCTTGGGGCACGAGACCCAGTACTTC | TRBV6-2/TRBV6-3 | NA | TRBJ2-5 | many
CSAPTGTGIPGQYF | TGCAGTGCTCCCACCGGGACAGGCATCCCTGGCCAGTACTTC | TRBV20-1 | TRBD1 | TRBJ2-7 | NA
CASSEAVPLEQYF | TGTGCCAGCAGTGAGGCGGTCCCCTTAGAGCAGTACTTC | TRBV6-1 | NA | TRBJ2-7 | many
CASSLGQGAHYGYTF | TGTGCCAGCAGCCTCGGACAGGGGGCTCACTATGGCTACACCTTC | TRBV14 | TRBD1 | TRBJ1-2 | many
CASSPGVPALNTIYF | TGTGCCAGCAGTCCAGGCGTACCCGCATTAAACACCATATATTTT | TRBV27 | NA | TRBJ1-3 | many
CSAPTGEGTEAFF | TGCAGTGCGCCTACAGGGGAGGGGACTGAAGCTTTCTTT | TRBV20-1 | TRBD1 | TRBJ1-1 | many
CASSNSTYLEVGRDQPQHF | TGTGCCAGCAGCAATTCGACGTATCTGGAGGTGGGTAGGGATCAGCCCCAGCATTTT | TRBV5-6 | NA | TRBJ1-5 | few
CASSATFNSYEQYF | TGTGCCAGCAGTGCGACCTTCAACTCCTACGAGCAGTACTTC | TRBV2 | NA | TRBJ2-7 | many
CASSLQGAPGETQYF | TGTGCCAGCAGCTTACAGGGGGCCCCCGGGGAGACCCAGTACTTC | TRBV11-2 | TRBD1 | TRBJ2-5 | many
CASSARVGIDEQYF | TGTGCCAGCAGTGCCAGGGTGGGGATCGACGAGCAGTACTTC | TRBV6-1 | NA | TRBJ2-7 | many
CASSSLSYTEAFF | TGTGCCAGCAGCTCACTAAGCTACACTGAAGCTTTCTTT | TRBV11-2 | NA | TRBJ1-1 | few
CASRRGQFASYEQYF | TGCGCCAGCAGGAGGGGCCAGTTTGCCTCCTACGAGCAGTACTTC | TRBV4-1 | NA | TRBJ2-7 | NA
CASSPGQGTGTEAFF | TGTGCCAGCAGCCCCGGACAGGGCACGGGCACTGAAGCTTTCTTT | TRBV11-2 | TRBD1 | TRBJ1-1 | many
CASSSKAGYGYTF | TGTGCCAGCAGTTCGAAAGCAGGGTATGGCTACACCTTC | TRBV28 | NA | TRBJ1-2 | NA
CASSEPQDRYEQYF | TGTGCCAGCAGTGAACCCCAGGACAGGTACGAGCAGTACTTC | TRBV6-1 | TRBD1 | TRBJ2-7 | few
CASSHGTGTVGYTF | TGTGCCAGCAGTCACGGGACAGGGACCGTTGGCTACACCTTC | TRBV28 | TRBD1 | TRBJ1-2 | many
CASSLAGDRAYGYTF | TGTGCCAGCAGCTTAGCCGGCGACAGGGCCTATGGCTACACCTTC | TRBV7-9 | TRBD1 | TRBJ1-2 | many
CASSPRRRENYEQYF | TGTGCCAGCAGCCCCAGGAGAAGGGAAAACTACGAGCAGTACTTC | TRBV7-8 | NA | TRBJ2-7 | NA
CASSSEGGYTNYGYTF | TGTGCCAGCAGCTCGGAAGGAGGATATACTAACTATGGCTACACCTTC | TRBV28 | NA | TRBJ1-2 | few
CASSLTGTSGQETQYF | TGTGCCAGCAGCTTAACCGGGACTAGCGGACAAGAGACCCAGTACTTC | TRBV7-3 | TRBD2 | TRBJ2-5 | many
CASTTGLKNIKYF | TGTGCCAGCACCACAGGCCTCAAAAACATTAAGTACTTC | TRBV28 | NA | TRBJ2-4 | many
CSVEQMTAANTGELFF | TGCAGCGTTGAGCAAATGACAGCGGCGAACACCGGGGAGCTGTTTTTT | TRBV29-1 | NA | TRBJ2-2 | many
CASSLGEGLSYGYTF | TGTGCCTCCTCCCTCGGGGAGGGTCTCAGTTATGGCTACACCTTC | TRBV12-3/TRBV12-4 | NA | TRBJ1-2 | many
CASSGGSSYEQYF | TGTGCCAGCAGTGGTGGCAGCTCCTACGAGCAGTACTTC | TRBV6-1 | NA | TRBJ2-7 | many